This T cell receptor (beta chain) was sequenced for a study of control samples from healthy donors and cancer patients. Germline V CDR1 and CDR2: SGHAT, FQDESV (reference sequence). The ends were cut back, 1 base at V and 6 bases at J, with 6 bases in the middle. This CDR3 spans 13 amino acids. The protocol was immunoSEQ multiplex PCR, while the TCRdb copy is restricted to in-frame clones and leaves out a portion. The sample yields some 130,000 clones, 92% seen once. This TCR was recovered from a woman aged 45-65 years in good health. The chain uses TRBV11-1 and TRBJ2-2; no clear D gene. Sequenced material: blood. In nucleotides, the CDR3 is TGTGCCAGCAGCTTAGAAGTGGCCGGGGAGCTGTTTTTT. This codes for CASSLEVAGELFF.